Below, one T cell receptor beta chain is given with its context. As yet, its antigen is unknown. Using immunoSEQ multiplex PCR, the repertoire was profiled, and TCRdb retains in-frame clones only, with some absent. The top ten hold 2.5% to 3% of the sample, which has roughly 15,000 clones, around 66% seen once. These data originate in a study of neoadjuvant anti-PD-1 for oral cavity cancer. On the study more broadly: Around day 43, patients without progression received a fourth nivolumab dose before surgery.

General study results and limits: Higher pretreatment Treg/Th17 ratios tracked higher pretreatment blood clonality.

CDR3 size: 15 residues. The J segment lost 8 bases and the V segment lost 0 bases, leaving 5 bases of the junction unmatched. CDR1 is SNHLY, CDR2 FYNNEI, per germline. The specimen comprised PBMCs, sampled before nivolumab (anti-PD-1) treatment. The chain combines TRBV2 with TRBJ2-3; 10 nucleotides align to TRBD2. The sequence came from a person aged 40 to 85 with oral cavity squamous cell carcinoma. The CDR3 region has the DNA TGTGCCAGCAGTGAAGCGGGAGCGGGAGGGGGTACGCAGTATTTT. The encoded protein is CASSEAGAGGGTQYF. Variable domain in full (rest from reference TRBV2 and TRBJ2-3): EPEVTQTPSHQVTQMGQEVILRCVPISNHLYFYWYRQILGQKVEFLVSFYNNEISEKSEIFDDQFSVERPDGSNFTLKIRSTKLEDSAMYFCASSEAGAGGGTQYFGPGTRLTVL.